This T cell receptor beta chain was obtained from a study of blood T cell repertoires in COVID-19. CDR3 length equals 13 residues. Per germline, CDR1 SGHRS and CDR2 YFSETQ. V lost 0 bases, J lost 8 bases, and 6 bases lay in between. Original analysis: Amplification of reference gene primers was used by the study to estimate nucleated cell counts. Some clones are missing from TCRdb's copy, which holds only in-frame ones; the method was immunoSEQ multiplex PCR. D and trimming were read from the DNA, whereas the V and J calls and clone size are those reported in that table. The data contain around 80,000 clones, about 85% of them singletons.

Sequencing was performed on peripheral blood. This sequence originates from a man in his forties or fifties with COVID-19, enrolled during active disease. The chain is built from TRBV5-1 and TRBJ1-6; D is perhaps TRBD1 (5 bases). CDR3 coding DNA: TGCGCCAGCAGCTTGGTCAGGGATTCACCCCTCCACTTT. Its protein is CASSLVRDSPLHF.